A selection of T cell receptor beta chains follows, all from one sample in a study of T-cell reconstitution after alpha-beta-depleted transplantation in children. TCRdb re-called the PCR reads with MiXCR, one entry per CDR3 protein. The sample yields roughly 420,000 distinct CDR3 sequences, roughly 17% seen once. The sample consisted of PBMCs, mostly from graft donor cells, taken 360 days after TCRalphabeta/CD19-depleted stem cell transplant. These receptors all stem from a boy less than two years old who had a stem cell transplant for Wiskott-Aldrich syndrome, so the T cells may come from the graft donor. CDR3s include the opening cysteine and the closing phenylalanine or tryptophan. The order of the fields is V gene, J gene, clone size, D gene, CDR3 DNA, CDR3 protein. A D gene is named only where the DNA matches it firmly. A row's size may be missing; if present it is once, few, many or a size class.

V: TRBV29-1; J: TRBJ2-7; size: -; D: -; DNA: TGCAGCGTTGAACGGGGGCGATTCAAGTGCGAGCAGTACTTC; CDR3: CSVERGRFKCEQYF
V: TRBV7-8; J: TRBJ2-7; size: few; D: TRBD2; DNA: TGTGCCAGCAGCTTAGGGGGACTAGCGGGTTATACCTACGAGCAGTACTTC; CDR3: CASSLGGLAGYTYEQYF
V: TRBV10-3; J: TRBJ2-3; size: -; D: TRBD2; DNA: TGTGCCATCAGTGGGGGGAGAGGAGGGACTAGTAATCCTACGCAGTATTTT; CDR3: CAISGGRGGTSNPTQYF
V: TRBV12-3/TRBV12-4; J: TRBJ1-5; size: many; D: -; DNA: TGTGCCAGCAGTAATAGCAATCAGCCCCAGCATTTT; CDR3: CASSNSNQPQHF
V: TRBV25-1; J: TRBJ2-2; size: -; D: -; DNA: TGTGCCAGCAGTGAATATCAAAGGCTAGAGAACACCGGGGAGCTGTTTTTT; CDR3: CASSEYQRLENTGELFF
V: TRBV24-1; J: TRBJ1-2; size: -; D: -; DNA: TGTGCCACCAGTGCGGGCGGGAACTATGGCTACACCTTC; CDR3: CATSAGGNYGYTF
V: TRBV6-5; J: TRBJ2-1; size: -; D: -; DNA: TGTGCCAGCAGTTACGCAGGGGTGGACAATGAGCAGTTCTTC; CDR3: CASSYAGVDNEQFF
V: TRBV11-3; J: TRBJ2-5; size: -; D: -; DNA: TGTGCCAGCAGCTTAGGCGTGGGTCCCCAAGAGACCCAGTACTTC; CDR3: CASSLGVGPQETQYF
V: TRBV29-1; J: TRBJ2-7; size: -; D: -; DNA: TGCAGCGTTGCAGGACGTTTCTCCTACGAGCAGTACTTC; CDR3: CSVAGRFSYEQYF
V: TRBV20-1; J: TRBJ2-5; size: -; D: TRBD2; DNA: TGCAGCCCGGCGGGGGGAAAAGAGACCCAGTACTTC; CDR3: CSPAGGKETQYF
V: TRBV6-5; J: TRBJ2-7; size: -; D: TRBD1; DNA: TGTGCCAGCAGTTACACACGGACAGGCACCTACGAGCAGTACTTC; CDR3: CASSYTRTGTYEQYF
V: TRBV27; J: TRBJ2-1; size: -; D: TRBD1; DNA: TGTGCCAGCAGTTATCCAGGACAGGGGGTTAATGAGCAGTTCTTC; CDR3: CASSYPGQGVNEQFF
V: TRBV4-3; J: TRBJ2-4; size: -; D: -; DNA: TGCGCCAGCAGCCAAGATCGGGATTTCTTAAACATTCAGTACTTC; CDR3: CASSQDRDFLNIQYF
V: TRBV12-3/TRBV12-4; J: TRBJ2-3; size: many; D: -; DNA: TGTGCCAGCAGTTTAGACTTCACAGATACGCAGTATTTT; CDR3: CASSLDFTDTQYF
V: TRBV25-1; J: TRBJ2-1; size: -; D: TRBD2; DNA: TGTGCCAGCAGTGAAAAAACTAGCGGGAGGGCCGATGAGCAGTTCTTC; CDR3: CASSEKTSGRADEQFF
V: TRBV5-1; J: TRBJ1-4; size: -; D: -; DNA: TGCGCCAGCAGCTTGGAGGCGACAGGAATTCTCTCGATGGAAAAACTGTTTTTT; CDR3: CASSLEATGILSMEKLFF
V: TRBV20-1; J: TRBJ2-3; size: -; D: TRBD1; DNA: TGCAGTGCGACGGACAGGGGAGTCACAGATACGCAGTATTTT; CDR3: CSATDRGVTDTQYF
V: TRBV19; J: TRBJ2-7; size: -; D: TRBD1; DNA: TGTGCCAGTAGTGCAGGGGGTCTCTCCTACGAGCAGTACTTC; CDR3: CASSAGGLSYEQYF
V: TRBV30; J: TRBJ2-5; size: few; D: -; DNA: TGTGCCTGGAGCTGGGGGCGAAAAGAGACCCAGTACTTC; CDR3: CAWSWGRKETQYF
V: TRBV28; J: TRBJ1-1; size: once; D: TRBD1; DNA: TGTGCCAGCAGTACGGACAGGGTAGCTTTCTTT; CDR3: CASSTDRVAFF
V: TRBV10-2; J: TRBJ2-1; size: few; D: TRBD2; DNA: TGCGCCAGCACCCGACGACTAGCGGGGGGGCGAATTACCTACAATGAGCAGTTCTTC; CDR3: CASTRRLAGGRITYNEQFF
V: TRBV24-1; J: TRBJ2-1; size: -; D: TRBD2; DNA: TGTGCCACCAGTGATTGGGATAGCGGGCTTGATGAGCAGTTCTTC; CDR3: CATSDWDSGLDEQFF
V: TRBV5-1; J: TRBJ2-7; size: -; D: -; DNA: TGCGCCAGCAGCTTGGAGGTGGGGAGGTACGAGCAGTACTTC; CDR3: CASSLEVGRYEQYF
V: TRBV10-3; J: TRBJ2-3; size: few; D: -; DNA: TGTGCCATCAGTGTGGACTCATCCACAGATACGCAGTATTTT; CDR3: CAISVDSSTDTQYF
V: TRBV18; J: TRBJ2-1; size: -; D: -; DNA: TGTGCCAGCTCACCTCTATCTCTCTCCTACAATGAGCAGTTCTTC; CDR3: CASSPLSLSYNEQFF
V: TRBV29-1; J: TRBJ2-2; size: -; D: -; DNA: TGCAGCGTTCTAGGCTTGAACACCGGGGAGCTGTTTTTT; CDR3: CSVLGLNTGELFF
V: TRBV15; J: TRBJ2-4; size: few; D: -; DNA: TGTGCCACCAGCAGAGAGATGGACACCTTTTCCAAAAACATTCAGTACTTC; CDR3: CATSREMDTFSKNIQYF
V: TRBV28; J: TRBJ2-5; size: -; D: TRBD1; DNA: TGTGCCAGCAGTTTCAGGGGGATAGCCCAGTACTTC; CDR3: CASSFRGIAQYF
V: TRBV14; J: TRBJ2-1; size: few; D: TRBD2; DNA: TGTGCCAGCAGCCAAGCATACGGGACTAGCTCCAATGAGCAGTTCTTC; CDR3: CASSQAYGTSSNEQFF
V: TRBV6-1; J: TRBJ2-3; size: -; D: -; DNA: TGTGCCAGCGGCATTACTAGGTCTAGCACAGATACGCAGTATTTT; CDR3: CASGITRSSTDTQYF
V: TRBV12-3/TRBV12-4; J: TRBJ2-6; size: -; D: TRBD2; DNA: TGTGCCAGCAGTTACCCGGGGGGCCTGACTTTC; CDR3: CASSYPGGLTF
V: TRBV4-1; J: TRBJ2-5; size: -; D: -; DNA: TGCGCCAGCAGCCATTTACACCCAGGTCAAGAGACCCAGTACTTC; CDR3: CASSHLHPGQETQYF
V: TRBV6-5; J: TRBJ2-7; size: -; D: -; DNA: TGTGCCAGCAGTTACTCTGGCGTTGCCTACGAGCAGTACTTC; CDR3: CASSYSGVAYEQYF
V: TRBV20-1; J: TRBJ2-7; size: once; D: -; DNA: TGCAGTGCCCTTCAAGCGGATGCCTACGAGCAGTACTTC; CDR3: CSALQADAYEQYF
V: TRBV10-3; J: TRBJ2-7; size: -; D: TRBD1; DNA: TGTGCCATCAGTGAGTGGACAGGGTCCTACGAGCAGTACTTC; CDR3: CAISEWTGSYEQYF
V: TRBV5-1; J: TRBJ2-4; size: few; D: -; DNA: TGCGCCAGCAGCCGCGGGACAGTTCTAGCCAAAAACATTCAGTACTTC; CDR3: CASSRGTVLAKNIQYF
V: TRBV5-1; J: TRBJ2-5; size: few; D: TRBD2; DNA: TGCGCCAGCAGCGTGGCGGGGGGGCTGGAGACCCAGTACTTC; CDR3: CASSVAGGLETQYF
V: TRBV4-3; J: TRBJ1-6; size: -; D: -; DNA: TGCGCCAGCAGCCATGATTGGAGCTCCTATAATTCACCCCTCCACTTT; CDR3: CASSHDWSSYNSPLHF
V: TRBV7-6; J: TRBJ2-2; size: -; D: -; DNA: TGTGCCAGCAGCTTAGGAGCTAGTGTCACCGGGGAGCTGTTTTTT; CDR3: CASSLGASVTGELFF
V: TRBV6-2/TRBV6-3; J: TRBJ2-7; size: -; D: TRBD2; DNA: TGTGCCAGCACCCCAGGGCGCAGCGGGAGCGCAAAAGGGAACGAGCAGTACTTC; CDR3: CASTPGRSGSAKGNEQYF
V: TRBV20-1; J: TRBJ2-7; size: -; D: -; DNA: TGCAGTGCTAGAGTCGTTCGAGGGGGGACCTACGAGCAGTACTTC; CDR3: CSARVVRGGTYEQYF
V: TRBV12-3/TRBV12-4; J: TRBJ2-3; size: -; D: TRBD2; DNA: TGTGCCAGCAGCAAGCGGGGGGGCAGAGATACGCAGTATTTT; CDR3: CASSKRGGRDTQYF
V: TRBV30; J: TRBJ2-5; size: -; D: -; DNA: TGTGCCTGGAGTTTCAAGATGACCCAGTACTTC; CDR3: CAWSFKMTQYF
V: TRBV7-2; J: TRBJ2-1; size: few; D: -; DNA: TGTGCCAGCAGCTTAGATTGGAGGGCTGGCGGGCAGTTCTTC; CDR3: CASSLDWRAGGQFF